This T cell receptor (beta chain) is from a study of beta chain features in type 1 diabetes. The CDR3 spans 13 residues. Germline loops: CDR1 MNHEY, CDR2 SVGAGI. Trimming took 3 bases from V and 4 from J, leaving 7 bases between them. Study results and limitations: Among all four CD4+ subsets, Type 1 diabetes patients had TCRB CDR3s that were moderately but significantly shorter.

With regard to this clone: The antigen is unknown.

All of the isolated RNA was reverse transcribed, so expressed TCRB transcripts were sequenced. Data came from immunoSEQ multiplex PCR; TCRdb stores just in-frame clones and leaves some out. Of 600,000 or so clones detected, around 12% appear once; the ten largest clones hold around 0.12%. The chain is built from TRBV6-5 and TRBJ2-1; a possible D gene is TRBD1 (5 bases). The sequenced sample was naive CD4+ T cells from blood. This receptor was obtained from a man aged 25 to 40 with type 1 diabetes. CDR3 in DNA: TGTGCCAGCAGTTATAGACAGTACAATGAGCAGTTCTTC. Residues: CASSYRQYNEQFF.